This T cell receptor (beta chain) emerged from a study of T cell responses to AZD1222 COVID-19 vaccine. Background on the study: Pooling was applied to second doses at about 4 or about 12 weeks.

The assay was immunoSEQ multiplex PCR, and TCRdb's table has in-frame clones only and misses some. This table has around 100,000 clones, more than 85% appearing once. The V segment lost 6 bases and the J segment 6 bases; nucleotides outside the gene matches: 7. Germline assignment: CDR1 MNHEY and CDR2 SVGEGT. CDR3 size: 15 residues. Study-level results: Reportedly, nearly half the spike-specific TCRs target unmutated variant regions. Spike-spanning, vaccine-associated CD4 TCRs were dominant at 160-218 and 743-854.

Of note for this clone: The antigen remains unidentified.

The sample here was peripheral blood, taken on day 0 of AZD1222 vaccination. This clonotype originated in an adult in good health. The rearrangement uses TRBV6-2 or TRBV6-3 and TRBJ2-1, with 11 bases identical to TRBD2. CDR3 amino acids: CASRPPGTSGNEQFF. CDR3 DNA sequence: TGTGCCAGCAGACCTCCCGGGACTAGCGGCAATGAGCAGTTCTTC.